This TCR beta chain was obtained from a study of response to subunit inactivated influenza vaccine (dated by TCRdb to the late 2010s). For the study in its entirety: Deep quantitative T cell receptor repertoire profiling was used in the study to track responses to a trivalent subunit inactivated influenza vaccine.

Here is what the overall study found, with its caveats: The authors suggested that each seasonal influenza vaccination may recruit only a limited number of new T cells.

Library generation was performed with RT-PCR. The listed sequencing device is Illumina HiSeq 2500. TCRdb passed the public sequencing reads through fastp at Q25 and MiXCR, retaining productive beta sequences. CDR3 protein duplicates are merged, each entry listing the most common genes and DNA. This sample lists a few hundred thousand distinct CDR3 sequences; about 10% were detected once. Of the sample, roughly 11% falls within the top ten clones. From its cysteine to its phenylalanine, the CDR3 spans 15 amino acids. Only CDR3 DNA remains: 45 bases, in frame from the first base. In the germline V gene, CDR1 corresponds to SGHRS and CDR2 to YFSETQ. V lost 1 base and J lost 2 bases, and the count of bases not matched to a germline gene is 2. This clonotype was picked up a small number of times. Its target antigen remains unknown. Base qualities are missing; no much larger clone stands one base away. These data were also filed under a second study, of T cells expressing NK-cell markers. In that second paper, the authors write: TCR beta cDNA libraries were made by 5'RACE template switching that added a universal primer site and unique molecular identifiers. About eight donors provided sorted CD3+CD56+NKG2C+, CD3+CD56+NKG2C- and CD3+CD56-NKG2C+ T-cell subsets, whose TCR beta-chain repertoires were profiled. Seven of the eight sequenced donors were HCMV-seropositive and one was HCMV-seronegative. To restrict sorting to alphabetaTCR-expressing T cells, an anti-gammadeltaTCR antibody was added in several experiments. In five to seven donors, the dominant CD3+CD56+NKG2C+ clonotypes were among the top 10 CD8+ clonotypes and accounted for roughly 1.0-7.0% of CD8+ T cells. Those dominant clonotypes were again the most abundant among CD3+CD56-NKG2C+ cells in several donors, at roughly 25-60.1%. Whether the expanded NKG2C-expressing T cell clones were specific for HCMV antigens was left unclear. The eight sequenced donors were randomly selected healthy volunteers, three men and five women. HCMV-specific IgG was detected in serum with a commercial ELISA kit to determine HCMV serostatus. Ficoll density gradient centrifugation was used to isolate peripheral blood mononuclear cells from blood. Bulk peripheral blood T-cell repertoires were additionally sequenced from unsorted PBMC for several donors. Synthesis of cDNA was primed from the TCR beta constant segment and was followed by two consecutive PCR amplification steps. Libraries were sequenced as 2 x 150 bp reads on Illumina HiSeq 2000/2500, MiSeq or NextSeq. MIGEC handled demultiplexing of the reads and grouping by UMI, while MiTCR was used to assemble and quantify clonotypes. To remove erroneous sequences, TCR cDNA sequences were retained only when supported by two or more reads. The tcR package was used for downstream repertoire analysis, with clonotypes matched between fractions based on CDR3 nucleotide sequence plus V segment. VDJmatch was used to annotate antigen specificity against VDJdb, with one amino acid substitution allowed in CDR3.

The specimen was PBMCs from blood, collected on the day of vaccination. The rearrangement combines TRBV5-1 with TRBJ2-3, with 9 bases aligning to TRBD2. The receptor was derived from a man in his fifties who received an inactivated influenza vaccine. Donor details come from another sample of the same person, matched by shared clones. This receptor carries the CDR3 CASSLPSGATDTQYF. The sequenced DNA is TGCGCCAGCAGCTTGCCTAGCGGGGCCACAGATACGCAGTATTTT. The CDR3 plus the reference TRBV5-1 and TRBJ2-3 genes for the other parts give the full variable domain: KAGVTQTPRYLIKTRGQQVTLSCSPISGHRSVSWYQQTPGQGLQFLFEYFSETQRNKGNFPGRFSGRQFSNSRSEMNVSTLELGDSALYLCASSLPSGATDTQYFGPGTRLTVL.